The 30 T cell receptor beta chains given below trace back to one sample, sequenced in a study of blood T cell repertoires in COVID-19 (TCRdb year 2020). The method was the immunoSEQ multiplex PCR assay. Drawn from immuneACCESS, this table holds only the in-frame rearrangements with V and J called that TCRdb kept. Clones are partly lost; checked studies trace under half to an unresolved V gene and leave the rest unexplained. Present in this sample are under 300,000 clones, 70% to 90% of which were seen just once. 2.1% of the sample rests with the top ten. What was sequenced was peripheral blood. These receptors were obtained from a woman in her 40s who had recovered from COVID-19.

The gene calls are TRBV11-2 and TRBJ2-2; TRBD2 matches at 12 bases. Trimming cost V 6 bases and J 8 bases; bases outside gene matches: 7. The CDR3 is 15 residues long. CDR1 SGHAT and CDR2 FQNNGV come from the germline V gene. The DNA of the CDR3 is TGTGCCAGCAGGCCTACTAGCGGGAGGTCAGGGGAGCTGTTTTTT. Protein product: CASRPTSGRSGELFF.

The V and J genes are TRBV28 and TRBJ1-4, with D perhaps TRBD1 (5 bases). Between the trimmed V and J ends, which lost 8 bases and 0 bases, there was a span of 13 bases. The CDR3 extends over 15 amino acids. Germline V CDR1 and CDR2: MDHEN, SYDVKM. CDR3 DNA sequence: TGTGCCAGCGCCGGTAAGGGGACAACTAATGAAAAACTGTTTTTT. It encodes CASAGKGTTNEKLFF.

The chain joins TRBV7-6 to TRBJ2-5; 12 bases agree with TRBD1. The CDR3 spans 16 residues. With 3 bases clipped from V and 4 bases from J, the junction kept 6 bases outside the gene matches. Germline assignment: CDR1 SGHVS and CDR2 FNYEAQ. CDR3 amino acids: CASSFPGTGGRETQYF. CDR3 nucleotides: TGTGCCAGCAGCTTTCCCGGGACAGGGGGCCGAGAGACCCAGTACTTC. Full variable domain (missing parts from reference TRBV7-6 and TRBJ2-5): GAGVSQSPRYKVTKRGQDVALRCDPISGHVSLYWYRQALGQGPEFLTYFNYEAQQDKSGLPNDRFSAERPEGSISTLTIQRTEQRDSAMYRCASSFPGTGGRETQYFGPGTRLLVL.

V is TRBV3-1 (or the pseudogene TRBV3-2) and J is TRBJ2-3, with 10 bases matching TRBD1. This CDR3 comprises 14 residues. Germline CDR1 is LGHDT and CDR2 is YNNKEL (reference sequence). With 4 bases clipped from V and 4 bases from J, the junction kept 2 bases outside the gene matches. CDR3 in DNA: TGTGCCAGCAGCCTCGGACAGGGGGCAGATACGCAGTATTTT. Protein: CASSLGQGADTQYF.

The CDR3 protein is CASSLGQPQLYEQYF. The CDR3 DNA sequence: TGTGCCAGCAGCTTGGGCCAACCCCAACTATACGAGCAGTACTTC. This chain connects TRBV5-8 to TRBJ2-7, with D unresolved. V was shortened by 0 bases and J by 4 bases, with 14 bases between the two germline ends. Germline-derived CDR1 and CDR2 are SGHTS and YDEGEE. The CDR3 loop spans 15 amino acids.

This chain uses TRBV10-3 with TRBJ2-7, with 7 bases that match TRBD1. Germline assignment: CDR1 ENHRY and CDR2 SYGVKD. The trim removed 3 bases at V and 7 bases at J, leaving 15 bases unmatched. This CDR3 spans 16 amino acids. This CDR3 reads CAISDIQGRVGGEQYF. The CDR3 DNA sequence: TGTGCCATCAGTGACATACAGGGGCGGGTTGGCGGAGAGCAGTACTTC.

This clone has a single count. V is TRBV19 and J is TRBJ2-2, with 10 bases aligning to TRBD1. The CDR3 consists of 15 residues. V shed 2 bases, J shed 6 bases, and the junction held 3 bases outside the gene matches. Germline CDR1 LNHDA, CDR2 SQIVND (reference sequence). The CDR3 region is CASSIWTGGAGELFF. The DNA of the CDR3 is TGTGCCAGTAGTATATGGACAGGGGGGGCCGGGGAGCTGTTTTTT.

This clone was recorded once. The CDR3 sequence: CASSRGGLYYEQYF. The CDR3 DNA sequence: TGTGCCAGCAGTAGGGGGGGCCTCTACTACGAGCAGTACTTC. V usage is TRBV27 and J usage is TRBJ2-7; a weak D match, TRBD2 (7 bases). Trimming cost V 5 bases and J 3 bases, with 14 bases left between them. CDR1 and CDR2 from the germline V gene are MNHEY and SMNVEV (reference sequence). There are 14 residues in the CDR3.

This clone appeared once. The gene calls are TRBV7-9 and TRBJ2-7; 9 bases line up with TRBD2. The CDR3 is 16 amino acids. Trimming removed 5 bases from V and 2 bases from J; junction bases left unmatched: 10. From germline, CDR1 is SEHNR and CDR2 FQNEAQ (reference sequence). The CDR3 is CASSRTHAGGAYEQYF. CDR3 nucleotide sequence: TGTGCCAGCAGCCGGACCCATGCGGGAGGGGCCTACGAGCAGTACTTC.

For the CDR3, the DNA is TGTGCCAGCAGCTTCGCAGTGACTGTAAACAATGAGCAGTTCTTC. Protein product: CASSFAVTVNNEQFF. The chain recombines TRBV7-2 with TRBJ2-1; D ambiguous. V gave up 3 bases and J gave up 5 bases, with 14 bases separating them. This CDR3 region has 15 residues. Germline CDR1 reads SGHTA; CDR2 reads FQGNSA.

This sequence joins TRBV24-1 and TRBJ1-5; perhaps TRBD1 as D (5 bases). V lost 4 bases, J lost 2 bases, and 14 bases lay in between. CDR3 size: 16 residues. The germline CDR1 and CDR2 sequences are KGHDR and SFDVKD. The CDR3, as DNA: TGTGCCACCAGTGAGGGGGGGACTAGGGGCAATCAGCCCCAGCATTTT. Translated: CATSEGGTRGNQPQHF.

The V and J genes are TRBV27 and TRBJ2-2; 12 positions match TRBD1. The CDR3 length is 16 residues. CDR1 and CDR2 (germline): MNHEY, SMNVEV (reference sequence). J gave up 8 bases and V 5 bases, and 9 bases lay outside the gene matches. The CDR3 nucleotides read TGTGCCAGCAGTCCGAAAGGGACAGGGGGCTTAGGGGAGCTGTTTTTT. The encoded protein is CASSPKGTGGLGELFF.

The chain has TRBV24-1 and TRBJ2-5, with 8 positions matching TRBD1. This CDR3 contains 15 residues. V lost 4 bases, J lost 4 bases, and 7 bases stayed unmatched. The V gene's germline CDR1 is KGHDR and CDR2 SFDVKD. CDR3 in DNA: TGTGCCACCAGTGACCCGGACAGGGACGGAGAGACCCAGTACTTC. It is translated as CATSDPDRDGETQYF.

This clone occurred once. The chain couples TRBV6-2 or TRBV6-3 to TRBJ2-2, with TRBD2 identical over 9 bases. The CDR3 contains 17 residues. The V and J ends lost 4 bases and 5 bases, in that order; junction bases with no gene match: 11. In germline, CDR1 is MNHEY, CDR2 SVGEGT. The CDR3 nucleotides are TGTGCCAGCAGTTTTACTCGCGGGGGGGCAAGGACCGGGGAGCTGTTTTTT. It codes for CASSFTRGGARTGELFF.

The chain carries TRBV7-9 and TRBJ1-2; D unclear. Germline V gives CDR1 SEHNR, CDR2 FQNEAQ (reference sequence). Trimming took 3 bases from V and 4 from J, leaving 15 bases between them. The CDR3 has 15 amino acids. CDR3 protein: CASSLMLNQAYGYTF. CDR3 sequence (DNA): TGTGCCAGCAGCTTGATGTTGAATCAAGCCTATGGCTACACCTTC.

This clone showed up just once. J is TRBJ1-5 and V is TRBV30; the D gene is possibly TRBD1 (6 bases). This CDR3 region has 15 residues. Per the germline V gene, CDR1 is GTSNPN and CDR2 is SVGIG (reference sequence). V lost 4 bases and J lost 2, with 15 bases in between. CDR3 region: CAWKSRGSGNQPQHF. The CDR3 DNA reads TGTGCCTGGAAAAGCAGGGGTTCGGGCAATCAGCCCCAGCATTTT.

The V call is TRBV7-9, the J call TRBJ2-7; TRBD1 is a possible D gene (5 bases). Germline V gives CDR1 SEHNR, CDR2 FQNEAQ (reference sequence). This CDR3 is built from 14 residues. V was cut by 3 bases and J by 5 bases, with 14 bases left in between. CDR3 amino acids: CASSLLQGWDEQYF. The CDR3 DNA sequence: TGTGCCAGCAGCTTGTTGCAGGGTTGGGACGAGCAGTACTTC.

This clone was counted ten times or more. This chain uses TRBV19 with TRBJ1-2; weak D call: TRBD1 (5 bases). The CDR3 length is 15 residues. Trimming stripped 4 bases from V and 7 bases from J, with 19 bases between. The V gene's germline CDR1 is LNHDA and CDR2 SQIVND (reference sequence). The CDR3 loop is CASSSPRRGRGGYTF. Written as DNA, the CDR3 is TGTGCCAGTAGTAGCCCCAGGAGGGGCCGCGGTGGCTACACCTTC.

The V gene is TRBV7-2, the J gene TRBJ1-2; D not resolved. Germline lookup yields CDR1 SGHTA and CDR2 FQGNSA. Deletions cut 0 bases from V and 4 bases from J, with 6 bases between. CDR3 length: 13 residues. CDR3 residues: CASSLASGYGYTF. CDR3 nucleotide sequence: TGTGCCAGCAGCTTAGCGTCAGGCTATGGCTACACCTTC. The whole variable domain, remainder taken from reference TRBV7-2 and TRBJ1-2, is GAGVSQSPSNKVTEKGKDVELRCDPISGHTALYWYRQSLGQGLEFLIYFQGNSAPDKSGLPSDRFSAERTGGSVSTLTIQRTQQEDSAVYLCASSLASGYGYTFGSGTRLTVV.

The rearrangement links TRBV28 to TRBJ2-7; possible D gene TRBD1, 6 bases. Deletions cut 5 bases from V and 5 bases from J, with 10 bases between. The CDR3 sequence is 12 residues long. CDR1 is MDHEN and CDR2 is SYDVKM in the germline V gene. The CDR3 bases are TGTGCCAGCAGTACAGGGTTCCACGAGCAGTACTTC. Its protein is CASSTGFHEQYF.

Comments on this clone: The junction differs from germline at one of its ends, possibly a read error. This chain joins TRBV5-1 and TRBJ2-1; 15 bases are a match to TRBD2. Germline V gene sequence: CDR1 SGHRS, CDR2 YFSETQ. CDR3 length: 15 residues. The CDR3 sequence: CASSQGLAGGNGQFF. The DNA of the CDR3 is TGCGCCAGCAGCCAGGGACTAGCGGGGGGAAATGGGCAGTTCTTC.

V and J are TRBV5-1 and TRBJ2-5, with TRBD2 matching 12 bases. The V and J ends lost 4 bases and 3 bases, in that order; junction bases with no gene match: 13. This CDR3 comprises 18 residues. Germline V gene data show CDR1 as SGHRS and CDR2 as YFSETQ. The CDR3 nucleotides read TGCGCCAGCAGCCCCCGATTATCTAGCGGGGGGGCTGAAGAGACCCAGTACTTC. Encoded protein: CASSPRLSSGGAEETQYF.

The chain carries TRBV30 and TRBJ2-7; D is unclear. This CDR3 spans 12 amino acids. V lost 0 bases and J lost 3, with 6 bases in between. Germline CDR1 and CDR2: GTSNPN and SVGIG (reference sequence). The DNA of the CDR3 is TGTGCCTGGAGTGTAGTCGGCTACGAGCAGTACTTC. The encoded protein is CAWSVVGYEQYF.

The chain joins TRBV18 to TRBJ2-5; the D is unclear. The germline gives CDR1 KGHSH, CDR2 LQKENI. The CDR3 spans 13 residues. The V gene lost 3 bases and the J gene lost 4 bases, with 9 bases spanning the gap. CDR3 protein: CASSPGVLETQYF. The CDR3 region has the DNA TGTGCCAGCTCACCGGGCGTCCTAGAGACCCAGTACTTC.

J is TRBJ2-7 and V is TRBV20-1; 10 nucleotides agree with TRBD2. The V segment lost 3 bases and the J segment 0 bases; nucleotides outside the gene matches: 5. CDR1 and CDR2 (germline): DFQATT, SNEGSKA (reference sequence). The CDR3 is made up of 15 amino acids. The CDR3 DNA sequence: TGCAGTGCTAGTGAGCGGACTAGCGGCTCCTACGAGCAGTACTTC. Amino acids: CSASERTSGSYEQYF.

V and J are TRBV5-4 and TRBJ2-3; 8 bases line up with TRBD1. CDR1 SGHNT and CDR2 YYREEE come from the germline V gene (reference sequence). V lost 3 bases, J lost 3 bases, and 9 bases stayed unmatched. There are 16 residues in the CDR3. CDR3 region: CASSWRDRTWTDTQYF. The CDR3 nucleotides read TGTGCCAGCAGCTGGCGGGACAGGACGTGGACAGATACGCAGTATTTT.

This chain joins TRBV5-1 and TRBJ1-4, with 7 bases matching TRBD1. The germline gives CDR1 SGHRS, CDR2 YFSETQ. This CDR3 comprises 13 residues. V lost 4 bases and J lost 8; bases outside the gene matches: 5. The CDR3: CASSHTGEEKLFF. The CDR3 nucleotides read TGCGCCAGCAGCCATACAGGGGAAGAAAAACTGTTTTTT.

The rearrangement links TRBV9 to TRBJ2-5; 8 positions match TRBD2. V was clipped by 4 bases and J by 2 bases; unmatched bases: 7. Germline CDR1 SGDLS, CDR2 YYNGEE. This CDR3 is 15 amino acids long. The CDR3 is CASSLTTSGQETQYF. The CDR3, as DNA: TGTGCCAGCAGCCTCACAACTAGCGGACAAGAGACCCAGTACTTC.

The gene calls are TRBV5-4 and TRBJ2-2; a weak D match, TRBD2 (6 bases). The V gene lost 1 base and the J gene lost 0 bases, with 7 bases spanning the gap. Looked up from germline, CDR1 is SGHNT and CDR2 is YYREEE (reference sequence). CDR3 length: 15 residues. The CDR3 region is CASSLWGANTGELFF. In nucleotides, the CDR3 is TGTGCCAGCAGCTTGTGGGGGGCGAACACCGGGGAGCTGTTTTTT.

The CDR3 DNA reads TGTGCCAGCAGCTTAGTCGGGACAGCGAGCTCCTACGAGCAGTACTTC. Translation: CASSLVGTASSYEQYF. The V call is TRBV11-3, the J call TRBJ2-7; 7 nucleotides match TRBD1. V lost 1 base, J lost 0 bases, and 6 bases stayed unmatched. The germline V gene encodes CDR1 SGHNT and CDR2 YENEEA. This CDR3 has 16 residues.